The 2 T cell receptor beta chains below all came from one sample that was sequenced in a study of blood T cell repertoires in COVID-19. Clones were sequenced by immunoSEQ multiplex PCR, and TCRdb holds only the in-frame ones, with some missing. The table lists more than 110,000 clones, 60% to 80% of them singletons, with just under 3% in the top ten. Sequences were obtained from PBMCs or T cells enriched from blood (not recorded which). Source of these receptors: a woman aged 45 to 65 who had recovered from COVID-19.

The chain is built from TRBV7-8 and TRBJ1-6, with TRBD1 matching over 7 bases. Germline V gene lookup returns CDR1 SGHVS and CDR2 FQNEAQ. The CDR3 runs 15 residues. V was pared by 1 base and J by 7 bases, with 4 bases of the junction left unmatched. CDR3 DNA: TGTGCCAGCAGCTTAGAGGGGGCTAAAAATTCACCCCTCCACTTT. Protein: CASSLEGAKNSPLHF.

V gene TRBV24-1 combines with J gene TRBJ1-2; 7 nucleotides line up with TRBD1. Trimming removed 3 bases from V and 4 bases from J; junction bases left unmatched: 1. This CDR3 region has 13 residues. Germline V CDR1 and CDR2: KGHDR, SFDVKD. The CDR3 DNA reads TGTGCCACCAGTGATAACAGGGGCTATGGCTACACCTTC. It yields the protein CATSDNRGYGYTF.